This T cell receptor (beta chain) is from a study of blood T cell repertoires in COVID-19. In the original analysis: Amplification from reference gene primers served as the basis for estimated nucleated cell counts. Sequencing was performed with immunoSEQ multiplex PCR; in TCRdb, only in-frame clones are kept and a portion is missing. The V and J calls and clone size were taken over from that table, and D and trimming were inferred from the DNA. The sample contains 250,000 to 300,000 clones, 91% of which appear only once. The material sequenced was PBMCs or T cells enriched from blood (not recorded which). This TCR was recovered from a human donor in a cohort exposed to, infected with or recovered from COVID-19 (not recorded which). The donor label of this sample is uncertain.

The CDR3 DNA sequence: TGTGCCAGCTCACCAGAACAGGCGCATAATGAAAAACTGTTTTTT. Its protein is CASSPEQAHNEKLFF. The chain recombines TRBV18 with TRBJ1-4; tentative D call: TRBD1 (5 bases). Germline CDR1 and CDR2: KGHSH and LQKENI. This CDR3 is 15 amino acids long. The ends were cut back, 2 bases at V and 4 bases at J, with 11 bases in the middle.